A single sample gave rise to the 12 T cell receptor beta chains below, sequenced in a study of OX40 agonist ivuxolimab in advanced cancers. Assay: immunoSEQ multiplex PCR; the TCRdb copy retains only in-frame clones and omits some. The repertoire has roughly 67,000 clones, around 90% of them found once; the top ten carry about 5.5%. The source material was CD4+ or CD8+ T cells sorted from blood, sampled in a trial of the OX40 agonist ivuxolimab. These receptors originate from an adult with an advanced solid tumor such as melanoma, head and neck, liver or kidney cancer.

The V call is TRBV18, the J call TRBJ2-1, with D possibly being TRBD2 (6 bases). Trimming pared 3 bases from V and 6 bases from J, leaving 15 bases between. Germline V gene data show CDR1 as KGHSH and CDR2 as LQKENI. The CDR3 contains 15 residues. CDR3 amino acids: CASSPSPGVGNEQFF. The DNA of the CDR3 is TGTGCCAGCTCACCGTCACCGGGAGTAGGCAATGAGCAGTTCTTC.

The chain employs TRBV7-2 and TRBJ2-2; no definite D call. Germline CDR1 is SGHTA and CDR2 is FQGNSA. V was shortened by 3 bases and J by 1 base, with 12 bases between the two germline ends. The CDR3 has 16 amino acids. The CDR3, as DNA: TGTGCCAGCAGCTTCGGACCGATCGAGAACACCGGGGAGCTGTTTTTT. This sequence encodes CASSFGPIENTGELFF.

CDR3 bases: TGTGCCAGTACTAATAACAGGGGCGCCACCGGGGAGCTGTTTTTT. Protein product: CASTNNRGATGELFF. V and J are TRBV2 and TRBJ2-2; 7 bases fit TRBD1. V trimming: 9 bases; J trimming: 4 bases; junction bases outside the gene matches: 11. Germline V gives CDR1 SNHLY, CDR2 FYNNEI. The CDR3 length is 15 residues.

V usage is TRBV28 and J usage is TRBJ2-2; D unclear. V lost 3 bases and J 3 bases, leaving 11 bases between the germline ends. Germline-derived CDR1 and CDR2 are MDHEN and SYDVKM. The CDR3 is 15 residues long. The CDR3 DNA reads as TGTGCCAGCAGTTTGTTATGGAAGGACACCGGGGAGCTGTTTTTT. Its translation: CASSLLWKDTGELFF.

V usage is TRBV7-6 and J usage is TRBJ2-3; no reliable D call. Trimming removed 3 bases from V and 0 bases from J, with 1 base in between. The CDR3 is made up of 12 amino acids. Germline values: CDR1 SGHVS, CDR2 FNYEAQ. The chain's CDR3 is CASSFSTDTQYF. CDR3 DNA: TGTGCCAGCAGCTTTAGCACAGATACGCAGTATTTT.

The chain has TRBV5-1 and TRBJ1-1; 9 positions match TRBD1. The CDR3 is 14 residues long. Losses at the gene ends were 4 bases for V and 2 bases for J; bases not matched to a gene: 3. Germline CDR1 and CDR2: SGHRS and YFSETQ. The CDR3 here is CASSKTGGNTEAFF. The CDR3 DNA reads as TGCGCCAGCAGCAAGACAGGGGGAAACACTGAAGCTTTCTTT. Full variable domain (missing parts from reference TRBV5-1 and TRBJ1-1): KAGVTQTPRYLIKTRGQQVTLSCSPISGHRSVSWYQQTPGQGLQFLFEYFSETQRNKGNFPGRFSGRQFSNSRSEMNVSTLELGDSALYLCASSKTGGNTEAFFGQGTRLTVV.

This sequence joins TRBV11-2 and TRBJ2-7; D call uncertain. CDR1 SGHAT and CDR2 FQNNGV come from the germline V gene. This CDR3 spans 12 amino acids. V lost 7 bases, J lost 4 bases, and 11 bases lay in between. The CDR3: CASTHSLYEQYF. The CDR3, as DNA: TGTGCCAGCACCCACAGCCTTTACGAGCAGTACTTC.

This clone appeared once. This chain connects TRBV7-2 to TRBJ2-7; TRBD1 aligns across 9 bases. Germline V gene sequence: CDR1 SGHTA, CDR2 FQGNSA. Germline trimming cut 5 bases from V and 12 bases from J; bases unmatched to any gene: 8. CDR3 length equals 12 residues. CDR3 sequence reads: CASSPPGQGVYF. Here the CDR3 DNA reads TGTGCCAGCAGCCCCCCGGGACAGGGTGTGTACTTC.

The V and J genes are TRBV2 and TRBJ2-7; 7 bases are a match to TRBD2. Germline values: CDR1 SNHLY, CDR2 FYNNEI. This CDR3 is 14 amino acids long. Trimming took 7 bases from V and 2 from J; bases not matched to a gene: 8. CDR3 in amino acids: CASKVGEGTYEQYF. In DNA, the CDR3 is TGTGCCAGCAAGGTTGGGGAGGGGACCTACGAGCAGTACTTC.

V gene TRBV2 combines with J gene TRBJ2-4; 9 nucleotides line up with TRBD2. V lost 7 bases to trimming and J lost 6 bases; unmatched junction nucleotides: 7. The CDR3 is 14 residues long. CDR1 is SNHLY and CDR2 is FYNNEI in the germline V gene. In nucleotides, the CDR3 is TGTGCCAGCAACGGCGGGGGGGCCGTAAACATTCAGTACTTC. It yields the protein CASNGGGAVNIQYF.

This clone was counted only a few times. V gene TRBV28 combines with J gene TRBJ2-1; D possibly corresponds to TRBD1 (7 bases). This CDR3 region has 15 residues. The V and J ends lost 8 bases and 7 bases respectively, with 21 bases between them. Germline V lookup: CDR1 MDHEN, CDR2 SYDVKM. The CDR3 sequence is CASGQGGGGANEQFF. The CDR3 DNA is TGTGCCAGCGGCCAGGGAGGAGGGGGCGCGAATGAGCAGTTCTTC.

V gene TRBV7-6 combines with J gene TRBJ1-2, with 9 nucleotides matching TRBD1. CDR3 length equals 13 residues. Trimming at V came to 6 bases and at J to 6 bases, leaving 5 bases not matched to a gene. Germline values: CDR1 SGHVS, CDR2 FNYEAQ. The CDR3 sequence: CASSLQGANGYTF. The CDR3 region has the DNA TGTGCCAGCAGTCTACAGGGGGCCAATGGCTACACCTTC.